Here is one T cell receptor beta chain with its context. Antigen unknown. This sample was included in a study of cytomegalovirus exposure and HLA in healthy donors. Study-level background: Clustering assigned 81% of the approximately 400 genotyped donors to the Caucasian-associated ancestry cluster.

The CDR3 sequence is 16 residues long. Germline CDR1 reads MNHEY; CDR2 reads SVGAGI. The junction had 9 bases not matched to a gene; V was cut back by 0 bases and J by 6 bases. PCR employed 60 Vbeta and 13 Jbeta primers. TCRdb keeps only in-frame clones here, not all; method: immunoSEQ multiplex PCR. The table lists some 190,000 clones, about four fifths of them singletons, with 1.5% to 2% in the top ten. Study-wide findings and caveats: In a later analysis, HLA-associated beta chains showed higher expansion and lower generation probabilities than comparable chains.

This TCR came from a woman aged 25 to 39 in good health and CMV-seronegative. Sequencing was done on a sample of PBMCs. The V and J genes are TRBV6-5 and TRBJ2-3, with TRBD1 matching 7 bases. The CDR3 nucleotides are TGTGCCAGCAGTTACTCCTCGATCATACAGGGGGATACGCAGTATTTT. Protein: CASSYSSIIQGDTQYF.